This T cell receptor (beta chain) was obtained from a study of blood T cell repertoires in COVID-19. Study as a whole: COVID-19 samples collected from the United States, Italy and Spain covered acute and convalescent phases. PBMCs, B-cell-depleted T cells, or T cells provided the cDNA or gDNA that made up the material.

Study processing details: Nucleated cell counts were estimated from reference gene primer amplification. TCRdb's table, derived via immunoSEQ multiplex PCR, lists solely in-frame clones and lacks some. From that table come the V and J calls and clone size; the DNA was used to work out D and trimming. The repertoire holds about 140,000 clones, with around 78% as singletons. The CDR3 spans 11 residues. Germline CDR1 reads SGHAT; CDR2 reads FQNNGV. V was clipped by 5 bases and J by 3 bases, with 5 bases between them. This clonotype originated in a woman aged 55-69 years with acute or convalescent COVID-19. Sequenced input: peripheral blood. This chain connects TRBV11-2 to TRBJ2-7; D perhaps matches TRBD2 (5 bases). For the CDR3, the DNA is TGTGCCAGCAGCCGGGGCTACGAGCAGTACTTC. The encoded protein is CASSRGYEQYF.